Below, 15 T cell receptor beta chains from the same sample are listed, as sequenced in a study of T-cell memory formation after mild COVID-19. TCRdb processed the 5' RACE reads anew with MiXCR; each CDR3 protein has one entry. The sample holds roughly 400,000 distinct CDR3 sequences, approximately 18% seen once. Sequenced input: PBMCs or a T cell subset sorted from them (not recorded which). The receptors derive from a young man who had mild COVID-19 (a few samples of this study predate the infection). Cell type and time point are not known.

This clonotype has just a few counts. The CDR3 region has the DNA TGCGCCAGCAGCCGGGGCCAAGGAGGCATTCAGTACTTC. Its protein product is CASSRGQGGIQYF. The chain combines TRBV4-3 with TRBJ2-4; D possibly matches TRBD1 or TRBD2 (5 bases each). The V and J ends lost 4 bases and 9 bases respectively, with 13 bases between them. CDR3 length equals 13 residues. The germline V gene encodes CDR1 LGHNA and CDR2 YSLEER.

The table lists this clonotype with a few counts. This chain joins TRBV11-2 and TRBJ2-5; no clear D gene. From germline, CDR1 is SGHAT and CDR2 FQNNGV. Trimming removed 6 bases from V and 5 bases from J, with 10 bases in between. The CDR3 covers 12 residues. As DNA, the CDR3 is TGTGCCAGCAGTTCCTTAGCCGAGACCCAGTACTTC. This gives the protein CASSSLAETQYF.

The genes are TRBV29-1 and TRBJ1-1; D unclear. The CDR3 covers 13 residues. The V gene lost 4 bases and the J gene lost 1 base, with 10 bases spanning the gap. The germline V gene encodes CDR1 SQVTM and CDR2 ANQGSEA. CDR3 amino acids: CSVAVVQNTEAFF. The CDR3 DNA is TGCAGCGTTGCCGTGGTCCAGAACACTGAAGCTTTCTTT.

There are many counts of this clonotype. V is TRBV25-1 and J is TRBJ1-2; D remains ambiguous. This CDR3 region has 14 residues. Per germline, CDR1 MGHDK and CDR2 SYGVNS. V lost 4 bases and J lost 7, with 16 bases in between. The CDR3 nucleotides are TGTGCCAGCAGTGTTCGCAGCCACGGTGGTGGCTACACCTTC. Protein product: CASSVRSHGGGYTF.

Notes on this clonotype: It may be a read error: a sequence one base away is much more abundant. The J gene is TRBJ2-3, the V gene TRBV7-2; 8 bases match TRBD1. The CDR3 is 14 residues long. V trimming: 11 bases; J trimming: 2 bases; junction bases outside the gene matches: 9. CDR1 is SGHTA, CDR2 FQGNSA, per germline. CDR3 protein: CAGTLDRDTDTQYF. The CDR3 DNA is TGTGCCGGCACCCTGGACAGGGACACAGATACGCAGTATTTT.

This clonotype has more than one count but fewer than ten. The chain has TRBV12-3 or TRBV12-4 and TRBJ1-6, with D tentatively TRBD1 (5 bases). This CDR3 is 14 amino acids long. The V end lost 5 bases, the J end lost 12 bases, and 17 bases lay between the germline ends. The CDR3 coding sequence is TGTGCCAGCAGTCGGACAAGATATTGGGAACCCCTCCACTTT. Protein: CASSRTRYWEPLHF.

The DNA of the CDR3 is TGTGCCTGGGTGCCCGGGTCCGGCCTCTCTTCACCCCTCCACTTT. This sequence encodes CAWVPGSGLSSPLHF. The rearrangement uses TRBV30 and TRBJ1-6; no clear D gene. V was cut by 5 bases and J by 9 bases, with 20 bases left in between. The CDR3 is 15 amino acids. Germline CDR1 reads GTSNPN; CDR2 reads SVGIG (reference sequence).

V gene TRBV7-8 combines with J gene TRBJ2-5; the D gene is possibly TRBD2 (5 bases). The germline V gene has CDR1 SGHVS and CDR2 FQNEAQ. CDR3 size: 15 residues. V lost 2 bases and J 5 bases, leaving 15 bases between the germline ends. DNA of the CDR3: TGTGCCAGCAGCTTAAGTCTAGCTAGAAGGGAGACCCAGTACTTC. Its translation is CASSLSLARRETQYF.

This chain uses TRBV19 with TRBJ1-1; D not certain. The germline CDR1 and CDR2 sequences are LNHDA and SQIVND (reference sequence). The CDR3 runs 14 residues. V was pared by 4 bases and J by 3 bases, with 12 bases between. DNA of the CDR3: TGTGCCAGTAGTAGTCCCCAAGCATACACTGAAGCTTTCTTT. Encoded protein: CASSSPQAYTEAFF.

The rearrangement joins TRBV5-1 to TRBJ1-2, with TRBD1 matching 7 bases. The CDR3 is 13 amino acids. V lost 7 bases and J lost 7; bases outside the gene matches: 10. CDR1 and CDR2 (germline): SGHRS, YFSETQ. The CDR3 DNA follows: TGCGCCAGCGCCTCGCCGGCAGGGGGTGGCTACACCTTC. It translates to CASASPAGGGYTF. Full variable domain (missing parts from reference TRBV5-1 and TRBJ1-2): KAGVTQTPRYLIKTRGQQVTLSCSPISGHRSVSWYQQTPGQGLQFLFEYFSETQRNKGNFPGRFSGRQFSNSRSEMNVSTLELGDSALYLCASASPAGGGYTFGSGTRLTVV.

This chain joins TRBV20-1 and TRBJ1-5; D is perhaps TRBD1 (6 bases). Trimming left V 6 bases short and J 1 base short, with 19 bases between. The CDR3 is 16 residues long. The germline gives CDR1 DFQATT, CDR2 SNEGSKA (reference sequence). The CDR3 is CSATHGGTLSNQPQHF. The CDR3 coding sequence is TGCAGTGCCACCCACGGGGGGACACTCAGCAATCAGCCCCAGCATTTT.

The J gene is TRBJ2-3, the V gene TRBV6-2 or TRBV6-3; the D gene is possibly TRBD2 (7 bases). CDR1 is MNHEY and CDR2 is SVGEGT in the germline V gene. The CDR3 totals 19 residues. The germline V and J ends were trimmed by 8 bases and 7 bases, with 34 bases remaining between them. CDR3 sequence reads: CASYNGGGGPDSRSHTQYF. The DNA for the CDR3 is TGTGCCAGCTACAATGGGGGCGGGGGCCCTGACTCACGGTCGCATACGCAGTATTTT.

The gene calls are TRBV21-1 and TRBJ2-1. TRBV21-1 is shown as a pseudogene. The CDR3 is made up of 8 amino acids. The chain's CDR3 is CRYNEQFF. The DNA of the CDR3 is TGTAGGTACAATGAGCAGTTCTTC.

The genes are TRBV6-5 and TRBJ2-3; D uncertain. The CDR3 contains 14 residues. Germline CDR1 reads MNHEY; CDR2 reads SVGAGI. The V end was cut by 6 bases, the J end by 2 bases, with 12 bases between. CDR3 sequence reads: CASSQIPLTDTQYF. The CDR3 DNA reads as TGTGCCAGCAGCCAGATCCCACTCACAGATACGCAGTATTTT.

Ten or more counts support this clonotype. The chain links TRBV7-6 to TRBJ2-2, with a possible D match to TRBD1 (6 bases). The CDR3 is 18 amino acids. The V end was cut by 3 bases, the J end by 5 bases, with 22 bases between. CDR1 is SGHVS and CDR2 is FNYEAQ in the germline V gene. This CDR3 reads CASSFGNRRQGKTGELFF. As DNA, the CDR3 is TGTGCCAGCAGCTTTGGGAACCGGAGGCAGGGGAAAACCGGGGAGCTGTTTTTT.